This TCR beta chain was captured in a study of CD8 T cells in ankylosing spondylitis. Each TCR beta library was made by quantitative 5'-RACE that incorporated molecular barcodes. MiXCR, applied by TCRdb to the 5' RACE reads, yields one record per CDR3 protein. The repertoire consists of roughly 700,000 distinct CDR3 sequences, with about 20% occurring once and the leading ten covering under 20%. This clonotype was picked up a small number of times. Its antigen is not known. One junction end does not reproduce the germline sequence, and a read error may be involved. Per germline, CDR1 SSHAT and CDR2 FNYEAQ (reference sequence). The CDR3 is 14 residues long. Study-wide findings and caveats: Earlier authors reported some of these motif variants in reactive arthritis synovial fluid and blood. Typical of ankylosing spondylitis blood, it appeared, was a TCR beta motif of several highly homologous variants. With a CD8+ phenotype, disease-linked clones were relatively rare in peripheral blood. Reported data indicate significant enrichment of disease-linked clones within matched ankylosing spondylitis synovial fluid.

The sample was blood, either unsorted or a sorted T cell fraction (not recorded which). The chain is built from TRBV7-7 and TRBJ2-2; a possible D gene is TRBD1 (5 bases). This clonotype was sampled from a male donor with ankylosing spondylitis. CDR3 in DNA: TGTGCTAGCAGCTCGACAGTGAACACCGGGGAGCTGTTTTTT. Encoded protein: CASSSTVNTGELFF. Based on the CDR3 plus reference TRBV7-7 and TRBJ2-2, the full variable domain is GAGVSQSPRYKVTKRGQDVTLRCDPISSHATLYWYQQALGQGPEFLTYFNYEAQPDKSGLPSDRFSAERPEGSISTLTIQRTEQRDSAMYRCASSSTVNTGELFFGEGSRLTVL.